These 26 T cell receptor beta chains came from one sample sequenced in a study of OX40 agonist ivuxolimab in advanced cancers. Clones were sequenced by immunoSEQ multiplex PCR, and TCRdb holds only the in-frame ones, with some missing. The sample records tens of thousands of clones, 86% being singletons. The sequenced sample was CD4+ or CD8+ T cells sorted from blood, obtained in a trial of the OX40 agonist ivuxolimab. The receptors shown here come from an adult with an advanced solid tumor such as melanoma, head and neck, liver or kidney cancer.

The chain combines TRBV7-3 with TRBJ2-6, with TRBD2 matching over 7 bases. The V gene's germline CDR1 is SGHTA and CDR2 FQGTGA. The CDR3 sequence is 18 residues long. V lost 5 bases and J lost 0; bases outside the gene matches: 10. As DNA, the CDR3 is TGTGCCAGCAGCCCCGGGGGGACTCCCTACTCTGGGGCCAACGTCCTGACTTTC. Protein product: CASSPGGTPYSGANVLTF.

This chain uses TRBV4-1 with TRBJ2-5; 9 positions agree with TRBD2. The CDR3 extends over 16 amino acids. V dropped 1 base and J dropped 1; count of bases not matched to a gene: 4. The germline CDR1 and CDR2 sequences are MGHRA and YSYEKL. CDR3 loop: CASSQGRAGGQETQYF. CDR3 bases: TGCGCCAGCAGCCAAGGGCGAGCGGGGGGCCAAGAGACCCAGTACTTC.

J is TRBJ1-1 and V is TRBV6-6; D call uncertain. This CDR3 spans 11 amino acids. Trimming cost V 6 bases and J 5 bases, with 7 bases left between them. CDR1 MNHNY and CDR2 SVGAGI come from the germline V gene (reference sequence). This CDR3 reads CASSPGTEAFF. The CDR3 DNA reads TGTGCCAGCAGCCCAGGTACTGAAGCTTTCTTT.

This rearrangement joins TRBV6-1 to TRBJ2-3; D may match TRBD1 or TRBD2 (6 bases each). In germline, CDR1 is MNHNS, CDR2 SASEGT. Trimming removed 5 bases from V and 0 bases from J, with 12 bases in between. The CDR3 spans 15 residues. CDR3 region: CASSNPGASTDTQYF. CDR3 in DNA: TGTGCCAGCAGTAACCCGGGGGCGAGCACAGATACGCAGTATTTT.

The V call is TRBV28, the J call TRBJ1-2, with D maybe TRBD1 (5 bases). CDR1 and CDR2 from the germline V gene are MDHEN and SYDVKM. Trimming took off 1 base at V and 7 bases at J, with 16 bases between the two ends. The length of the CDR3 is 15 residues. Written as DNA, the CDR3 is TGTGCCAGCAGTTTATCTCCGCCCCGGACACTTGGCTACACCTTC. Protein product: CASSLSPPRTLGYTF.

V usage is TRBV21-1 and J usage is TRBJ2-1; TRBD2 is the table's D call, not checked against the DNA. TRBV21-1 is a documented pseudogene. The CDR3 is 16 amino acids. The CDR3 loop is CASSKECRVSYNEQFF. The DNA for the CDR3 is TGTGCCAGCAGCAAAGAGTGTAGAGTCTCCTACAATGAGCAGTTCTTC.

This chain joins TRBV29-1 and TRBJ2-1; TRBD2 matches 9 bases. Germline loops: CDR1 SQVTM, CDR2 ANQGSEA. This CDR3 spans 13 amino acids. V was clipped by 5 bases and J by 10 bases; unmatched bases: 9. This chain's CDR3 is CSVHPGLAREQFF. As DNA, the CDR3 is TGCAGCGTTCATCCGGGACTAGCAAGGGAGCAGTTCTTC.

This clone was observed a handful of times. The rearrangement joins TRBV11-1 to TRBJ1-2; TRBD1 matches at 8 bases. V dropped 5 bases and J dropped 8; count of bases not matched to a gene: 13. This CDR3 has 15 residues. Germline V lookup: CDR1 SGHAT, CDR2 FQDESV (reference sequence). In DNA form, the CDR3 reads TGTGCCAGCAGCCCAACTACCGACAGGGGAAGAGGCTACACCTTC. This encodes CASSPTTDRGRGYTF.

This clone was seen only once. The rearrangement uses TRBV2 and TRBJ1-2; 7 bases fit TRBD1. CDR1 is SNHLY, CDR2 FYNNEI, per germline. CDR3 length: 15 residues. Trimming took 6 bases from V and 8 from J; bases not matched to a gene: 15. The CDR3 protein is CASRIPGNRGWGYTF. CDR3 in DNA: TGTGCCAGCAGAATCCCGGGAAACAGGGGATGGGGCTACACCTTC.

V is TRBV7-9 and J is TRBJ2-3; D is unresolved. Trimming stripped 4 bases from V and 4 bases from J, with 12 bases between. Looked up from germline, CDR1 is SEHNR and CDR2 is FQNEAQ (reference sequence). The CDR3 runs to 14 residues. The CDR3 region has the DNA TGTGCCAGCAGCTCGTTACAGAGCGCAGATACGCAGTATTTT. It encodes CASSSLQSADTQYF.

The chain carries TRBV13 and TRBJ1-2, with D unresolved. The CDR3 contains 18 residues. Between the trimmed V and J ends, which lost 2 bases and 7 bases, there was a span of 26 bases. CDR1 and CDR2 from the germline V gene are PRHDT and FYEKMQ (reference sequence). CDR3 DNA: TGTGCCAGCAGCTTATATAGATCCACCGGGCCCCAGGTCTGTGGCTACACCTTC. It translates to CASSLYRSTGPQVCGYTF.

This chain joins TRBV14 and TRBJ1-2, with D possibly TRBD1 on 5 matching bases. Trimming shortened V by 1 base and J by 2 bases, and 11 bases separated the two germline ends. This CDR3 spans 15 amino acids. Germline assignment: CDR1 SGHDN and CDR2 FVKESK. CDR3 coding DNA: TGTGCCAGCAGCCAAGTTAACAGGTTAAACTATGGCTACACCTTC. Translating gives CASSQVNRLNYGYTF.

In DNA, the CDR3 is TGTGCCAGTAGTTACCAGGGGTTTCTGATCAATCAGCCCCAGCATTTT. Translated, it gives CASSYQGFLINQPQHF. The chain is built from TRBV19 and TRBJ1-5; the D gene is possibly TRBD1 (6 bases). Per germline, CDR1 LNHDA and CDR2 SQIVND (reference sequence). Trimming removed 5 bases at V and 3 bases at J, with 17 bases between. The CDR3 sequence is 16 residues long.

The chain combines TRBV7-8 with TRBJ2-3; a possible D gene is TRBD1 (6 bases). The V and J ends lost 5 bases and 4 bases respectively, with 19 bases between them. This CDR3 has 16 residues. Germline lookup yields CDR1 SGHVS and CDR2 FQNEAQ. In nucleotides, the CDR3 is TGTGCCAGCAGCAAACTCCGGGACACCACCTCAGATACGCAGTATTTT. Protein product: CASSKLRDTTSDTQYF.

This clone was counted only a few times. J is TRBJ2-3 and V is TRBV7-9; D perhaps matches TRBD2 (6 bases). V was shortened by 3 bases and J by 3 bases, with 10 bases between the two germline ends. The length of the CDR3 is 14 residues. Germline CDR1 is SEHNR and CDR2 is FQNEAQ (reference sequence). Here the CDR3 reads CASSLDRGTDTQYF. CDR3 DNA: TGTGCCAGCAGCTTGGACCGGGGGACAGATACGCAGTATTTT.

The chain recombines TRBV30 with TRBJ1-6; tentatively, D is TRBD1 (6 bases). Germline V gives CDR1 GTSNPN, CDR2 SVGIG (reference sequence). The V gene lost 0 bases and the J gene lost 3 bases, with 9 bases spanning the gap. This CDR3 is built from 15 residues. This chain's CDR3 is CAWSVPGHYNSPLHF. For the CDR3, the DNA is TGTGCCTGGAGTGTACCGGGACACTATAATTCACCCCTCCACTTT.

This clone occurred a few times. V gene TRBV7-3 combines with J gene TRBJ1-6; maybe TRBD1 (5 bases). Deletions cut 8 bases from V and 10 bases from J, with 15 bases between. CDR1 and CDR2 (germline): SGHTA, FQGTGA. There are 13 residues in the CDR3. The CDR3 nucleotides are TGTGCCAGCTCGGGGCAGGGTGGATCACCCCTCCACTTT. Its translation: CASSGQGGSPLHF. Using reference TRBV7-3 and TRBJ1-6 for the parts outside the CDR3, the full variable domain is GAGVSQTPSNKVTEKGKYVELRCDPISGHTALYWYRQSLGQGPEFLIYFQGTGAADDSGLPNDRFFAVRPEGSVSTLKIQRTERGDSAVYLCASSGQGGSPLHFGNGTRLTVT.

This chain connects TRBV28 to TRBJ1-1; no firm D call. V was shortened by 4 bases and J by 0 bases, with 12 bases between the two germline ends. The length of the CDR3 is 15 residues. The germline gives CDR1 MDHEN, CDR2 SYDVKM. In nucleotides, the CDR3 is TGTGCCAGCAGTTCTAAGACGACGTTGAACACTGAAGCTTTCTTT. Amino acids: CASSSKTTLNTEAFF. The full variable domain, in which reference TRBV28 and TRBJ1-1 provide the parts outside the CDR3, is DVKVTQSSRYLVKRTGEKVFLECVQDMDHENMFWYRQDPGLGLRLIYFSYDVKMKEKGDIPEGYSVSREKKERFSLILESASTNQTSMYLCASSSKTTLNTEAFFGQGTRLTVV.

This clone was counted a few times. The chain combines TRBV9 with TRBJ1-1; no clear D gene. CDR1 is SGDLS, CDR2 YYNGEE, per germline. With 0 bases removed from V and 5 bases from J, the gap between germline ends came to 8 bases. This CDR3 has 13 amino acids. The DNA of the CDR3 is TGTGCCAGCAGCGTAGCTCCGGAGACTGAAGCTTTCTTT. Translation: CASSVAPETEAFF.

This clone was recorded once. The V gene is TRBV28, the J gene TRBJ1-6; perhaps TRBD1 as D (5 bases). V dropped 6 bases and J dropped 8 bases, with 11 bases sitting between them. This CDR3 has 13 residues. The germline CDR1 and CDR2 sequences are MDHEN and SYDVKM. Here the CDR3 DNA reads TGTGCCAGCAGCCGACAGAGGGATTCACCCCTCCACTTT. This sequence encodes CASSRQRDSPLHF. The complete variable domain, with remaining parts taken from reference TRBV28 and TRBJ1-6, reads DVKVTQSSRYLVKRTGEKVFLECVQDMDHENMFWYRQDPGLGLRLIYFSYDVKMKEKGDIPEGYSVSREKKERFSLILESASTNQTSMYLCASSRQRDSPLHFGNGTRLTVT.

Only a few counts were recorded for this clone. The genes are TRBV4-1 and TRBJ2-3, with a tentative D call TRBD2 (5 bases). The CDR3 length is 13 residues. Germline values: CDR1 MGHRA, CDR2 YSYEKL. The V and J ends lost 0 bases and 8 bases respectively, with 9 bases between them. The DNA of the CDR3 is TGCGCCAGCAGCCAAGAGGTGGAGGCTACGCAGTATTTT. Its protein is CASSQEVEATQYF.

The V call is TRBV5-6, the J call TRBJ2-3, with 8 bases fitting TRBD2. The germline CDR1 and CDR2 sequences are SGHDT and YYEEEE. Trimming at V came to 6 bases and at J to 5 bases, leaving 14 bases not matched to a gene. The CDR3 is made up of 16 amino acids. CDR3 in DNA: TGTGCCAGCATCGCCCTTGGGAGCGGGGGTAAAGATACGCAGTATTTT. This codes for CASIALGSGGKDTQYF.

On this clone itself: Other DNA sequences within the sample encode an identical CDR3. The rearrangement joins TRBV7-2 to TRBJ2-7; D is undetermined. Germline V gene sequence: CDR1 SGHTA, CDR2 FQGNSA. Between the trimmed V and J ends, which lost 5 bases and 0 bases, there was a span of 11 bases. This CDR3 is built from 14 residues. The CDR3 here is CASSLGHSSYEQYF. Written as DNA, the CDR3 is TGTGCCAGCAGCCTAGGCCATTCCTCCTACGAGCAGTACTTC.

The V call is TRBV5-1, the J call TRBJ1-1; 10 positions agree with TRBD1. Germline CDR1 SGHRS, CDR2 YFSETQ. This CDR3 has 15 residues. The trim removed 4 bases at V and 3 bases at J, leaving 6 bases unmatched. CDR3 coding DNA: TGCGCCAGCAGCCTAAGACAGGGGGCGGACACTGAAGCTTTCTTT. This sequence encodes CASSLRQGADTEAFF.

The chain employs TRBV4-2 and TRBJ2-7; either TRBD1 or TRBD2 may fit D (5 bases each). CDR1 and CDR2 (germline): LGHNA, YNFKEQ. The CDR3 is 16 amino acids. The V gene lost 4 bases and the J gene lost 2 bases, with 18 bases spanning the gap. This chain's CDR3 is CASSLRAGTDTYEQYF. Here the CDR3 DNA reads TGTGCCAGCAGCCTAAGGGCCGGGACGGATACCTACGAGCAGTACTTC.

The chain links TRBV12-2 to TRBJ1-5; the DNA was not compared with TRBD1, the D call given in the table. TRBV12-2 is marked as a pseudogene. This CDR3 contains 15 residues. The CDR3 loop is CASRLVDRADQPQHF. CDR3 nucleotide sequence: TGTGCAAGTCGCTTAGTAGACAGAGCAGATCAGCCCCAGCATTTT.